This T cell receptor (beta chain) comes out of a study of T cell responses to AZD1222 COVID-19 vaccine. Study-level background: Pooling covered second doses at about 4 or about 12 weeks.

The V gene lost 7 bases and the J gene lost 0 bases, with 9 bases spanning the gap. The CDR3 extends over 13 amino acids. CDR1 is LNHNV, CDR2 YYDKDF, per germline (reference sequence). Some clones are missing from TCRdb's copy, which holds only in-frame ones; the method was immunoSEQ multiplex PCR. This table has 80,000 to 130,000 clones, roughly 91% appearing once. Study observations and caveats: Only a handful of AZD1222 recipients were seropositive at baseline. Possibly, clonal diversity was underestimated; donors were largely white British and included more females.

As for this clone: Its cognate antigen is unknown.

This chain uses TRBV15 with TRBJ1-1; perhaps TRBD1 as D (5 bases). The clonotype comes from an adult in good health. The sample in question was peripheral blood, obtained on day 0 of AZD1222 vaccination. CDR3 coding DNA: TGTGCCACCACAGGGCTTATGAACACTGAAGCTTTCTTT. This sequence encodes CATTGLMNTEAFF.